The next 6 T cell receptor beta chains were all read from a single sample in a study of chemoradiotherapy in HPV16-positive cancers. TCRdb's copy holds only in-frame clones and misses some; the assay was immunoSEQ multiplex PCR. Of 3,800 or so clones in the sample, roughly nine tenths are singletons; the top ten hold less than 4.5%. The material sequenced was tumor tissue, taken from a patient who underwent chemoradiotherapy. The receptor source for this set is a human donor with HPV-associated anogenital cancer.

The chain is built from TRBV7-2 and TRBJ2-3; tentatively, D is TRBD2 (7 bases). The CDR3 has 15 residues. CDR1 is SGHTA, CDR2 FQGNSA, per germline. V was cut by 5 bases and J by 4 bases, with 16 bases left in between. Written as DNA, the CDR3 is TGTGCCAGCAGCGGGGGGGCCCTTAGGTCAGATACGCAGTATTTT. It specifies CASSGGALRSDTQYF.

The rearrangement links TRBV10-3 to TRBJ1-2, with unresolved D. Germline V lookup: CDR1 ENHRY, CDR2 SYGVKD. Trimming took 0 bases from V and 2 from J, leaving 7 bases between them. The CDR3 runs to 14 residues. In DNA, the CDR3 is TGTGCCATCAGTGAGTCTTGGGGAAACTATGGCTACACCTTC. It specifies CAISESWGNYGYTF.

The chain has TRBV5-3 and TRBJ2-5, with 9 bases lining up with TRBD1. TRBV5-3 qualifies as an ORF whose function is uncertain. Trimming at V came to 2 bases and at J to 2 bases, leaving 4 bases not matched to a gene. The CDR3 is 15 amino acids. CDR3 amino acids: CARSFDGTGQETQYF. In DNA form, the CDR3 reads TGTGCCAGAAGCTTCGACGGGACAGGGCAAGAGACCCAGTACTTC.

The V call is TRBV5-4, the J call TRBJ2-2; D might be TRBD1 (5 bases). Trimming left V 1 base short and J 3 bases short, with 10 bases between. This CDR3 has 15 residues. Germline V gives CDR1 SGHNT, CDR2 YYREEE (reference sequence). CDR3 nucleotides: TGTGCCAGCAGCTTGCAGGGTGTCGACACCGGGGAGCTGTTTTTT. Translation: CASSLQGVDTGELFF.

The chain joins TRBV5-4 to TRBJ2-2, with D perhaps matching TRBD2 (7 bases). V was cut by 4 bases and J by 5 bases, with 18 bases left in between. Germline V lookup: CDR1 SGHNT, CDR2 YYREEE (reference sequence). The CDR3 length is 16 residues. The CDR3 bases are TGTGCCAGCAGCCCCGGGGGGCAGGGAGGTACCGGGGAGCTGTTTTTT. Encoded protein: CASSPGGQGGTGELFF. Full variable domain (missing parts from reference TRBV5-4 and TRBJ2-2): ETGVTQSPTHLIKTRGQQVTLRCSSQSGHNTVSWYQQALGQGPQFIFQYYREEENGRGNFPPRFSGLQFPNYSSELNVNALELDDSALYLCASSPGGQGGTGELFFGEGSRLTVL.

The gene calls are TRBV30 and TRBJ2-7; D not resolved. V lost 5 bases, J lost 7 bases, and 9 bases lay in between. CDR1 is GTSNPN and CDR2 is SVGIG in the germline V gene (reference sequence). The CDR3 sequence is 10 residues long. CDR3 sequence (DNA): TGTGCCTGGGGCCGTGGTGAGCAGTACTTC. It codes for CAWGRGEQYF.